The 19 T cell receptor beta chains listed next were all sequenced from one sample in a study of regulatory T cells in long-lasting Graves disease. As for time point: newly diagnosed GD, antithyroid drugs for less than 3 months. The TCR library was made from RNA extracted from PBMCs. In building TCR beta libraries, iRepertoire HTBI primers were used together with Arm-PCR of CDR3 regions. TCRdb reanalysed the multiplex PCR reads using MiXCR and keeps one entry per CDR3 protein. The repertoire holds about 610,000 distinct CDR3 sequences, with 16% as singletons. Another study also made use of these data, one on T cells in Graves' hyperthyroidism and ophthalmopathy.

The sample here was peripheral blood mononuclear cells (PBMCs), taken at new diagnosis, from a patient treated with antithyroid drugs. These receptors originate from a young man with Graves disease.

This clonotype has a count of ten or more. The rearrangement joins TRBV28 to TRBJ1-4; D not certain. The germline CDR1 and CDR2 sequences are MDHEN and SYDVKM. The germline V and J ends were trimmed by 5 bases and 9 bases, with 10 bases remaining between them. The CDR3 has 12 residues. Here the CDR3 DNA reads TGTGCCAGCAGTGAACCAAGGCAAAAACTGTTTTTT. Encoded protein: CASSEPRQKLFF. Full variable domain (rest looked up from reference TRBV28 and TRBJ1-4): DVKVTQSSRYLVKRTGEKVFLECVQDMDHENMFWYRQDPGLGLRLIYFSYDVKMKEKGDIPEGYSVSREKKERFSLILESASTNQTSMYLCASSEPRQKLFFGSGTQLSVL.

At least ten counts were recorded for this clonotype. The chain joins TRBV28 to TRBJ2-1, with 7 bases that match TRBD1. CDR3 length: 17 amino acids. Germline trimming cut 7 bases from V and 0 bases from J; bases unmatched to any gene: 12. Germline assignment: CDR1 MDHEN and CDR2 SYDVKM. The CDR3 nucleotides read TGTGCCAGCACCCATCCTCGGGACAGCAGCTCCTACAATGAGCAGTTCTTC. Encoded protein: CASTHPRDSSSYNEQFF. The full variable domain, in which reference TRBV28 and TRBJ2-1 provide the parts outside the CDR3, is DVKVTQSSRYLVKRTGEKVFLECVQDMDHENMFWYRQDPGLGLRLIYFSYDVKMKEKGDIPEGYSVSREKKERFSLILESASTNQTSMYLCASTHPRDSSSYNEQFFGPGTRLTVL.

This clonotype has just a few counts. V is TRBV7-9 and J is TRBJ2-6, with D possibly being TRBD1 (6 bases). V lost 5 bases, J lost 1 base, and 12 bases lay in between. Germline CDR1 reads SEHNR; CDR2 reads FQNEAQ (reference sequence). The CDR3 contains 16 residues. The CDR3 DNA is TGTGCCAGCAGCAATAAAGGGGGATCTGGGGCCAACGTCCTGACTTTC. The encoded protein is CASSNKGGSGANVLTF.

This chain uses TRBV10-3 with TRBJ1-6, with D possibly TRBD1 on 6 matching bases. The CDR3 extends over 18 amino acids. The ends were cut back, 0 bases at V and 1 base at J, with 13 bases in the middle. The germline CDR1 and CDR2 sequences are ENHRY and SYGVKD. CDR3 in amino acids: CAISESPRGGSYNSPLHF. The CDR3, as DNA: TGTGCCATCAGTGAGTCCCCCAGGGGAGGATCCTATAATTCACCCCTCCACTTT.

The chain carries TRBV6-1 and TRBJ2-7; D call uncertain. This CDR3 comprises 11 residues. The V gene lost 7 bases and the J gene lost 3 bases, with 7 bases spanning the gap. Germline V gives CDR1 MNHNS, CDR2 SASEGT. The CDR3 region is CASISDYEQYF. The CDR3 DNA reads as TGTGCCAGCATCTCAGACTACGAGCAGTACTTC.

This clonotype occurred many times. The chain joins TRBV30 to TRBJ2-7, with TRBD1 as a possible D gene (6 bases). With 5 bases removed from V and 3 bases from J, the gap between germline ends came to 14 bases. Per germline, CDR1 GTSNPN and CDR2 SVGIG (reference sequence). CDR3 length equals 13 residues. CDR3 sequence: CAWGHREIYEQYF. The CDR3 DNA sequence: TGTGCCTGGGGCCACAGGGAAATCTACGAGCAGTACTTC. The whole variable domain, filled in from reference TRBV30 and TRBJ2-7, reads SQTIHQWPATLVQPVGSPLSLECTVEGTSNPNLYWYRQAAGRGLQLLFYSVGIGQISSEVPQNLSASRPQDRQFILSSKKLLLSDSGFYLCAWGHREIYEQYFGPGTRLTVT.

This clonotype appeared many times. The chain recombines TRBV7-9 with TRBJ1-5; D not certain. Germline V gives CDR1 SEHNR, CDR2 FQNEAQ (reference sequence). V was clipped by 1 base and J by 1 base, with 5 bases between them. CDR3 size: 14 residues. The CDR3: CASSLVGSNQPQHF. In DNA, the CDR3 is TGTGCCAGCAGCTTAGTGGGGAGCAATCAGCCCCAGCATTTT.

The V and J genes are TRBV20-1 and TRBJ1-1; possible D gene TRBD1, 6 bases. Looked up from germline, CDR1 is DFQATT and CDR2 is SNEGSKA (reference sequence). The CDR3 consists of 13 residues. Trimming left V 5 bases short and J 2 bases short, with 12 bases between. The CDR3 protein is CSAGPGTNTEAFF. The DNA for the CDR3 is TGCAGTGCTGGGCCGGGGACAAACACTGAAGCTTTCTTT.

This clonotype appeared many times. V and J are TRBV12-3 or TRBV12-4 and TRBJ2-1; D assignment may be TRBD1 or TRBD2 (5 bases each). The ends were cut back, 7 bases at V and 9 bases at J, with 22 bases in the middle. This CDR3 is 15 amino acids long. CDR3 in amino acids: CASNLGTAEDVEQFF. In DNA form, the CDR3 reads TGTGCCAGCAACCTCGGGACGGCCGAGGACGTTGAGCAGTTCTTC.

V is TRBV6-1 and J is TRBJ1-5; D might be TRBD1 (5 bases). This CDR3 is built from 17 residues. Germline V gene data show CDR1 as MNHNS and CDR2 as SASEGT. Trimming removed 7 bases at V and 2 bases at J, with 21 bases between. The CDR3 reads CASTQGAKVDGNQPQHF. CDR3 bases: TGTGCCAGCACTCAAGGGGCGAAGGTCGATGGCAATCAGCCCCAGCATTTT.

This clonotype appeared many times. This chain joins TRBV7-9 and TRBJ1-2; 9 bases fit TRBD1. V shed 5 bases and J 3 bases; nucleotides not matched to a gene: 7. The CDR3 is made up of 15 amino acids. Germline CDR1 SEHNR, CDR2 FQNEAQ (reference sequence). For the CDR3, the DNA is TGTGCCAGCAGCACTCTGGACAGGGGAGACTATGGCTACACCTTC. This sequence encodes CASSTLDRGDYGYTF.

This clonotype was counted at least ten times. The chain links TRBV5-1 to TRBJ1-2; D ambiguous. The CDR3 is 13 amino acids. The V gene lost 4 bases and the J gene lost 3 bases, with 10 bases spanning the gap. Per the germline V gene, CDR1 is SGHRS and CDR2 is YFSETQ. In nucleotides, the CDR3 is TGCGCCAGCAGCGACCCGGTTGACTATGGCTACACCTTC. Encoded protein: CASSDPVDYGYTF.

This clonotype was recorded a few times. The V gene is TRBV6-2 or TRBV6-3, the J gene TRBJ1-5; D gene ambiguous. This CDR3 comprises 15 residues. Germline V lookup: CDR1 MNHEY, CDR2 SVGEGT. Trimming left V 2 bases short and J 0 bases short, with 8 bases between. In DNA form, the CDR3 reads TGTGCCAGCAGTTACCCCCCAGGTAGCAATCAGCCCCAGCATTTT. Translated: CASSYPPGSNQPQHF.

This clonotype was counted many times. V gene TRBV30 combines with J gene TRBJ1-5, with TRBD1 as a possible D gene (5 bases). Trimming removed 1 base from V and 7 bases from J, with 17 bases in between. Germline values: CDR1 GTSNPN, CDR2 SVGIG (reference sequence). There are 15 residues in the CDR3. CDR3 sequence reads: CAWSGNGDLDQPQHF. CDR3 nucleotide sequence: TGTGCCTGGAGTGGGAATGGGGACCTCGACCAGCCCCAGCATTTT.

Ten or more counts support this clonotype. The V and J genes are TRBV20-1 and TRBJ2-2; D gene unclear. Germline-derived CDR1 and CDR2 are DFQATT and SNEGSKA (reference sequence). This CDR3 is built from 13 residues. Deletions cut 2 bases from V and 7 bases from J, with 11 bases between. CDR3 region: CSARSRLGGELFF. CDR3 nucleotides: TGCAGTGCTAGATCAAGGCTGGGCGGGGAGCTGTTTTTT.

This clonotype was detected many times. The chain uses TRBV29-1 and TRBJ2-1, with 11 bases fitting TRBD2. Looked up from germline, CDR1 is SQVTM and CDR2 is ANQGSEA. The ends lost 6 bases at V and 8 bases at J; junction bases unmatched: 6. CDR3 length equals 13 residues. The CDR3 loop reads CSVLAGGPHEQFF. The CDR3 DNA is TGCAGCGTCTTAGCGGGAGGGCCGCATGAGCAGTTCTTC.

This clonotype was detected only a few times. The chain carries TRBV7-8 and TRBJ2-1, with 9 bases that match TRBD2. V shed 8 bases and J 7 bases; nucleotides not matched to a gene: 18. CDR1 and CDR2 from the germline V gene are SGHVS and FQNEAQ. CDR3 length: 17 amino acids. The CDR3 DNA is TGTGCCAGCGGCCGGGGGCGGGAGGGCCCTCTTAGTAATGAGCAGTTCTTC. Protein: CASGRGREGPLSNEQFF.

The V and J genes are TRBV19 and TRBJ1-1; no definite D call. Trimming left V 7 bases short and J 2 bases short, with 11 bases between. Germline V gene lookup returns CDR1 LNHDA and CDR2 SQIVND (reference sequence). This CDR3 contains 13 residues. CDR3 coding DNA: TGTGCCAGTAAAAGGCAGCCTAACACTGAAGCTTTCTTT. This sequence encodes CASKRQPNTEAFF.

This clonotype has at least ten counts. The chain employs TRBV7-9 and TRBJ2-1; 8 nucleotides match TRBD2. The CDR3 is made up of 16 amino acids. V shed 0 bases and J 7 bases; nucleotides not matched to a gene: 8. The V gene's germline CDR1 is SEHNR and CDR2 FQNEAQ (reference sequence). The CDR3 bases are TGTGCCAGCAGCTTAGCGAGACTAGCGCCAGAGAATGAGCAGTTCTTC. This encodes CASSLARLAPENEQFF.